Below are 23 T cell receptor beta chains sequenced from a single sample in a study of T cells in Graves' hyperthyroidism and ophthalmopathy. Using RNA transcripts as the source, TCR beta CDR3 regions were amplified. The HTBI primer set was used in a first-round RT-PCR of the TCR CDR3. MiXCR, applied by TCRdb to the multiplex PCR reads, yields one record per CDR3 protein. The sample comprises about 620,000 distinct CDR3 sequences, about 16% of which are singletons, and over 3.5% rests with the top ten. Sequencing was carried out using blood. These receptors all stem from a woman in her thirties with Graves' hyperthyroidism.

This clonotype was seen at least ten times. The chain combines TRBV6-1 with TRBJ1-1; possible D gene TRBD1, 6 bases. V was clipped by 5 bases and J by 7 bases, with 35 bases between them. The CDR3 spans 20 residues. CDR1 is MNHNS and CDR2 is SASEGT in the germline V gene. As DNA, the CDR3 is TGTGCCAGCAGTTATCTAATCAAAGCTGTAACATTGTGGGGACAAGGTGAAGCTTTCTTT. Translation: CASSYLIKAVTLWGQGEAFF.

This sequence joins TRBV6-4 and TRBJ2-1; tentatively, D is TRBD2 (6 bases). Trimming shortened V by 0 bases and J by 6 bases, and 9 bases separated the two germline ends. Germline assignment: CDR1 MRHNA and CDR2 SNTAGT. The CDR3 loop spans 14 amino acids. The CDR3 is CASSDSPGANEQFF. CDR3 sequence (DNA): TGTGCCAGCAGTGACTCACCGGGAGCCAATGAGCAGTTCTTC.

The V call is TRBV7-6, the J call TRBJ2-1; 16 nucleotides agree with TRBD2. The CDR3 is 20 amino acids. The ends lost 0 bases at V and 1 base at J; junction bases unmatched: 6. Germline CDR1 and CDR2: SGHVS and FNYEAQ. CDR3 sequence reads: CASSLAGTSGRARSYNEQFF. CDR3 in DNA: TGTGCCAGCAGCTTAGCGGGGACTAGCGGGAGGGCCAGGTCCTACAATGAGCAGTTCTTC. Drawing the rest from reference TRBV7-6 and TRBJ2-1, the complete variable domain is GAGVSQSPRYKVTKRGQDVALRCDPISGHVSLYWYRQALGQGPEFLTYFNYEAQQDKSGLPNDRFSAERPEGSISTLTIQRTEQRDSAMYRCASSLAGTSGRARSYNEQFFGPGTRLTVL.

This clonotype was observed once. The chain recombines TRBV19 with TRBJ2-7, with 9 bases lining up with TRBD2. The CDR3 runs 14 residues. Germline V gene data show CDR1 as LNHDA and CDR2 as SQIVND (reference sequence). After removal of 1 base from V and 2 bases from J, the junction contained 0 bases not matched to a gene. Here the CDR3 DNA reads TGTGCCAGTAGTATAGCTAGCGGGGCCTACGAGCAGTACTTC. The encoded protein is CASSIASGAYEQYF.

This clonotype was observed many times. This chain joins TRBV30 and TRBJ2-3; D uncertain. The CDR3 runs 13 residues. Germline CDR1 GTSNPN, CDR2 SVGIG (reference sequence). V was pared by 3 bases and J by 0 bases, with 7 bases between. The CDR3 sequence: CAWRAPSTDTQYF. CDR3 in DNA: TGTGCCTGGAGAGCCCCTAGCACAGATACGCAGTATTTT.

This clonotype was counted many times. This chain uses TRBV6-1 with TRBJ2-7; 8 bases agree with TRBD2. Looked up from germline, CDR1 is MNHNS and CDR2 is SASEGT. This CDR3 spans 14 amino acids. Unmatched junction bases numbered 6, after V lost 6 bases and J lost 2 bases. The CDR3 protein is CASRISGGPYEQYF. In nucleotides, the CDR3 is TGTGCCAGCAGGATCTCGGGAGGGCCCTACGAGCAGTACTTC.

In this sample, this clonotype turned up many times. The genes are TRBV28 and TRBJ1-1, with D perhaps TRBD1 (6 bases). The CDR3 runs to 13 residues. Per germline, CDR1 MDHEN and CDR2 SYDVKM. Trimming cost V 6 bases and J 11 bases, with 19 bases left between them. The CDR3 protein is CASSTGTPRGAFF. The CDR3 DNA reads TGTGCCAGCAGCACAGGGACACCCCGAGGGGCTTTCTTT.

Concerning this clonotype: This may stem from a read error, because a much larger clone lies one nucleotide away. The chain recombines TRBV10-3 with TRBJ1-1; TRBD1 agrees at 10 bases. This CDR3 has 14 residues. Germline-derived CDR1 and CDR2 are ENHRY and SYGVKD. Trimming cost V 3 bases and J 6 bases; bases outside gene matches: 4. The CDR3 DNA reads TGTGCCATCAGTGATTGGACAGGGGGGGCTGAAGCTTTCTTT. Amino acid sequence: CAISDWTGGAEAFF.

The chain links TRBV5-1 to TRBJ1-1; a possible D gene is TRBD1 (5 bases). Germline V lookup: CDR1 SGHRS, CDR2 YFSETQ. The germline V and J ends were trimmed by 1 base and 5 bases, with 12 bases remaining between them. The CDR3 extends over 14 amino acids. CDR3 coding DNA: TGCGCCAGCAGCTTGCCAGGGTTAGGGACTGAAGCTTTCTTT. It specifies CASSLPGLGTEAFF.

The CDR3 coding sequence is TGCGCCAGCAGCCAAGATATGCTCCACGAGCAGTACTTC. Amino acid sequence: CASSQDMLHEQYF. This rearrangement joins TRBV4-1 to TRBJ2-7; no definite D call. The length of the CDR3 is 13 residues. Germline loops: CDR1 MGHRA, CDR2 YSYEKL. V was pared by 0 bases and J by 5 bases, with 8 bases between.

V and J are TRBV19 and TRBJ2-4; TRBD2 aligns across 7 bases. The V and J ends lost 3 bases and 12 bases, in that order; junction bases with no gene match: 11. The CDR3 is 14 amino acids. From germline, CDR1 is LNHDA and CDR2 SQIVND (reference sequence). The CDR3 nucleotides are TGTGCCAGTAGTATTGTCGGGGGGAAGAGGGATCAGTACTTC. Translation gives CASSIVGGKRDQYF.

Only a few counts were recorded for this clonotype. The chain couples TRBV27 to TRBJ2-1; 7 bases align to TRBD2. The germline CDR1 and CDR2 sequences are MNHEY and SMNVEV (reference sequence). The CDR3 sequence is 15 residues long. V gave up 6 bases and J gave up 4 bases; unmatched junction bases: 9. The CDR3 DNA sequence: TGTGCCAGCAGCCCTGGACTAGGATTATACAATGAGCAGTTCTTC. It is translated as CASSPGLGLYNEQFF.

The V and J genes are TRBV5-6 and TRBJ1-1; D may be TRBD1 (6 bases). Germline-derived CDR1 and CDR2 are SGHDT and YYEEEE. The CDR3 covers 16 residues. Trimming pared 2 bases from V and 4 bases from J, leaving 18 bases between. CDR3 coding DNA: TGTGCCAGCAGCTTTGAACGGGGGCCGATAGGCACTGAAGCTTTCTTT. Amino acid sequence: CASSFERGPIGTEAFF.

Only a few counts were recorded for this clonotype. DNA for the CDR3: TGTGCCAGCAGTCCGAGGGCTGGCTACACCTTC. This codes for CASSPRAGYTF. The gene calls are TRBV12-3 or TRBV12-4 and TRBJ1-2; the D is unclear. The V end was cut by 5 bases, the J end by 7 bases, with 8 bases between. CDR3 length: 11 amino acids.

V is TRBV20-1 and J is TRBJ2-6, with 7 bases matching TRBD1. Trimming at V came to 4 bases and at J to 0 bases, leaving 9 bases not matched to a gene. CDR1 is DFQATT, CDR2 SNEGSKA, per germline (reference sequence). The CDR3 has 17 amino acids. The CDR3 DNA is TGCAGTGCTACCGACGACAGGGTTTTCTCTGGGGCCAACGTCCTGACTTTC. This gives the protein CSATDDRVFSGANVLTF.

The chain has TRBV2 and TRBJ1-6; D may be TRBD1 (6 bases). The CDR3 sequence is 14 residues long. CDR1 is SNHLY, CDR2 FYNNEI, per germline. V lost 3 bases to trimming and J lost 10 bases, with 13 bases between them. The CDR3 DNA reads TGTGCCAGCAGTGACTACAGACAGGCGTCACCCCTCCACTTT. Amino acid sequence: CASSDYRQASPLHF.

This clonotype was seen a handful of times. The V gene is TRBV20-1, the J gene TRBJ2-5; 9 bases line up with TRBD2. Germline V CDR1 and CDR2: DFQATT, SNEGSKA (reference sequence). This CDR3 contains 15 residues. After removal of 0 bases from V and 2 bases from J, the junction contained 4 bases not matched to a gene. The CDR3 is CSARDGSGRQETQYF. CDR3 nucleotide sequence: TGCAGTGCTAGAGATGGTAGCGGGAGACAAGAGACCCAGTACTTC.

This clonotype appeared a few times. V gene TRBV12-5 combines with J gene TRBJ2-3; 12 nucleotides align to TRBD2. The CDR3 covers 19 residues. Looked up from germline, CDR1 is LGHNT and CDR2 is FRNRAP. V shed 7 bases and J 3 bases; nucleotides not matched to a gene: 17. DNA for the CDR3: TGTGCTAGTGCCTTGGGGATAGGGCTAGCGGGAGGGGGGACAGATACGCAGTATTTT. Encoded protein: CASALGIGLAGGGTDTQYF.

This sequence joins TRBV4-3 and TRBJ2-1; 8 nucleotides align to TRBD2. Trimming cost V 4 bases and J 6 bases; bases outside gene matches: 8. This CDR3 contains 15 residues. Germline CDR1 reads LGHNA; CDR2 reads YSLEER. The CDR3 sequence: CASSPSGSRVNEQFF. The CDR3 DNA reads TGCGCCAGCAGCCCCAGCGGGAGTAGGGTCAATGAGCAGTTCTTC.

The rearrangement uses TRBV30 and TRBJ1-6; D remains unclear. The CDR3 has 15 residues. The germline V and J ends were trimmed by 4 bases and 10 bases, with 20 bases remaining between them. Germline lookup yields CDR1 GTSNPN and CDR2 SVGIG (reference sequence). The CDR3 reads CAWTSMRPGKSPLHF. CDR3 in DNA: TGTGCCTGGACCTCGATGAGGCCCGGGAAGTCACCCCTCCACTTT.

The sample holds many counts of this clonotype. The chain employs TRBV5-1 and TRBJ2-3, with D maybe TRBD1 (5 bases). V lost 4 bases to trimming and J lost 5 bases, with 14 bases between them. Germline V gene data show CDR1 as SGHRS and CDR2 as YFSETQ. The CDR3 spans 14 residues. The CDR3 reads CASSRDSPGDTQYF. The CDR3 DNA follows: TGCGCCAGCAGCCGCGACAGCCCCGGAGATACGCAGTATTTT.

The V call is TRBV10-3, the J call TRBJ2-7; 7 nucleotides match TRBD2. This CDR3 has 15 amino acids. Per the germline V gene, CDR1 is ENHRY and CDR2 is SYGVKD. V shed 0 bases and J 5 bases; nucleotides not matched to a gene: 7. The CDR3 bases are TGTGCCATCAGTGAGTCTGTGGGACTAAATAACGAGCAGTACTTC. Its protein is CAISESVGLNNEQYF.

In this sample, this clonotype turned up a few times. The chain carries TRBV6-1 and TRBJ1-5, with D hard to call. In germline, CDR1 is MNHNS, CDR2 SASEGT. The CDR3 sequence is 14 residues long. V lost 6 bases, J lost 6 bases, and 15 bases lay in between. In DNA, the CDR3 is TGTGCCAGCAGCTACACCACAAGCGGTCAGCCCCAGCATTTT. It encodes CASSYTTSGQPQHF.